This T cell receptor beta chain was captured by sequencing in a study of CD8+CD57+ T cells in acquired aplastic anemia. For the study at large: Mean DNA quantity obtained from sorted CD4+ and CD8+ cells was 3 to 4 ug. CD4+ cells from healthy donors averaged about 10.8 million reads. Findings and caveats of the study: Patients and controls had in common 25 to 30 CD8+ CDR3 sequences. Any difference that existed in CD8+ Simpson's diversity between patients and controls was not significant.

The template used for profiling TCR beta VDJ and CDR3 was genomic DNA. TCRdb ran MiXCR on the reads and lists one entry per CDR3 protein. The table lists 150,000 to 200,000 distinct CDR3 sequences, 55% to 75% of them singletons. The V gene lost 6 bases and the J gene lost 7 bases, with 10 bases spanning the gap. This CDR3 spans 12 amino acids. Germline CDR1 is MNHEY and CDR2 is SVGEGT. This clonotype has ten or more counts. Its antigen is unknown. V usage is TRBV6-2 or TRBV6-3 and J usage is TRBJ2-1, with D perhaps matching TRBD2 (5 bases). The source material was sorted CD4+, CD8+, or CD8+CD57+ T cells (not recorded which) from PBMCs. This clonotype was sampled from a human donor in good health. This chain's CDR3 is CASRTEVNEQFF. In nucleotides, the CDR3 is TGTGCCAGCAGGACGGAGGTAAATGAGCAGTTCTTC.